The subject of this entry is one T cell receptor (beta chain). The specificity of this receptor is unknown. Within one base of it there is no much larger clone, and no base qualities were kept. This sample was taken from a study of shared clonotypes between healthy human individuals (dated by TCRdb to the early 2020s). The study in broad terms: A couple of women and a few men aged 18 to 49 years were included in the cohort. Per donor, three plates each were used for CD4 naive and CD4 memory, two for CD8 naive, and one for CD8 memory. To estimate repertoire size and how much clonotype sharing occurs between individuals, the study deeply sequenced the blood TCR repertoires of 4 to 6 healthy adults. To increase sequencing depth and limit assay-specific biases, different laboratories used diverse techniques to prepare libraries and sequence TCR repertoires. Between about 0.94 and 8.9 billion PBMCs per donor were obtained by leukapheresis. Overall study results and their limits: Naive subsets generally had larger estimated clonotype richness than memory subsets. Because the study included only a small number of donors, the genetic and exposure-history diversity represented was limited. Pairwise subsampling led to the expectation that sequencing depth would affect the degree of clonotype sharing among donors. Across a few donors, about 5.2% of naive CD4, approximately 3.5% of naive CD8, under 2.5% of memory CD4, and approximately 0.42% of memory CD8 clonotypes were shared. Incomplete sequencing was indicated by rarefaction of sorted-subset datasets, despite the large sequencing depth. Compared with non-shared clonotypes, the clonotypes found in all four sorted-subset donors had higher generation probabilities. Sampling was restricted to blood, and TCR repertoires in tissue are likely to differ from TCR repertoires in blood.

CDR1 and CDR2 are read off the germline V gene as SGHRS and YFSETQ. The CDR3 runs 17 amino acids, cysteine and phenylalanine included. Only the CDR3 DNA is retained, 51 bases long and in frame from the first base. CD8 naive samples consisted of CD45RO-negative cells that were positively selected for CCR7, yielding a CD45RA+CCR7+ population without TemRA cells. Donors were healthy HIV-negative adults with no recently reported acute infections or vaccinations. Every donor was a Caucasian adult living in Nashville, Tennessee, USA. Blood was obtained by leukapheresis, after which PBMCs were separated by Ficoll-Histopaque density gradient centrifugation and cryopreserved in liquid nitrogen vapor phase. Purity and quantity of every magnetically sorted T cell population were checked by analytical flow cytometry. From each sorted fraction, genomic DNA was isolated and quantified by UV absorbance on a Nanodrop 2000c.

TCR CDR3 regions were amplified from genomic DNA by multiplex PCR using the deep immunoSEQ assay. For each cell subset, the extracted genomic DNA was distributed evenly across all wells of several immunoSEQ 96-well plates, and each plate served as one replicate. For sorted subsets, about 210 ng of genomic DNA, equivalent to some 30,000 T cell genomes, went into each replicate PCR. The purified libraries were quantified using a Qubit 3.0 fluorometer, sized with a Bioanalyzer 2100, and then quantified again using the KAPA Library Quantification kit. Each immunoSEQ 96-well plate was sequenced on its own single-read 150-cycle Illumina NextSeq 550 flow cell. The study's processing was this. The immunoSEQ output contained only junctional sequences without quality scores, so filtering could not match that applied to full-length reads. Sequences were annotated with PyIR, a Python wrapper for IgBLAST v1.9, using IMGT germline references to assign V/J genes and CDR3. Reads with weak V/J assignments (E-value above 1e-6), missing CDR3, stop codons, out-of-frame junctions, or ambiguous translated residues were removed. V3J clonotypes were defined as sequences sharing an identical inferred V gene, J gene, and CDR3 amino acid sequence. To compute the percentage overlap between repertoires, the number of shared unique clonotypes was divided by the size of the smaller repertoire. Repertoire richness was assessed with RTK rarefaction, the Chao1 estimator, and Recon v2.1 estimates of unobserved clonotypes. Generation probabilities were computed with OLGA for all TCRbeta clonotypes obtained by the gDNA method from several donors. This is the immuneACCESS table as TCRdb keeps it, with only in-frame sequences that have V and J called. A part of the clones is gone; compared with another copy, unresolved V genes explain less than half, and the rest is unexplained. V, J and clone size are those of that table, while D and trimming were read from the DNA. Across this sample there are around 550,000 clones, with approximately 95% seen only once. The top ten clonotypes cover about 0.11% of the sample.

The clonotype comes from a woman aged 25-40 years in good health. This chain is built from TRBV5-1 and TRBJ2-5, and 11 junctional nucleotides match TRBD2. With the DNA end fitting TRBJ2-7 better, the J assignment may be wrong. The sequencing input was naive CD8+ T cells sorted from blood. The cell subset or site tag for this specimen amounts to: CD45RA+CCR7+. The CDR3 region: CASSTGLAGDSSYEQYF. The bases are TGCGCCAGCAGCACTGGACTAGCGGGCGACAGCTCCTACGAGCAGTACTTC.